The 30 T cell receptor beta chains below come from one sample, sequenced in a study of PD-1 blockade in classical Hodgkin lymphoma. Clones were sequenced by immunoSEQ multiplex PCR, and TCRdb holds only the in-frame ones, with some missing. Of thousands of clones in the sample, about 86% were seen once. Sample time point: cycle 4 day 1 (C4D1), after 5 to 7 weeks of nivolumab. Each and every patient relapsed after autologous stem cell transplantation, and patients got differing brentuximab vedotin exposure. Sequenced material: peripheral blood mononuclear cells (PBMCs), taken before the fourth cycle of nivolumab. Receptor source: a human donor with classical Hodgkin lymphoma.

Worth noting for this clone: Other nucleotide sequences from this sample produce the same CDR3. The chain joins TRBV4-1 to TRBJ1-2, with D possibly matching TRBD1 (6 bases). V lost 0 bases to trimming and J lost 5 bases, with 19 bases between them. This CDR3 region has 17 residues. Per the germline V gene, CDR1 is MGHRA and CDR2 is YSYEKL. CDR3 sequence: CASSQDQRGGLWYGYTF. CDR3 nucleotide sequence: TGCGCCAGCAGCCAAGATCAACGGGGGGGGCTCTGGTATGGCTACACCTTC.

The chain joins TRBV28 to TRBJ2-3, with 7 bases lining up with TRBD1. Germline values: CDR1 MDHEN, CDR2 SYDVKM. Trimming took 6 bases from V and 4 from J; bases not matched to a gene: 22. The CDR3 runs to 19 residues. CDR3 bases: TGTGCCAGCAGCCACCGCTCAGAAGACAGGGTCTACCTTCCAGATACGCAGTATTTT. This encodes CASSHRSEDRVYLPDTQYF.

This clone has a single count. The V call is TRBV7-9, the J call TRBJ1-2; TRBD1 is a possible D gene (6 bases). CDR3 length equals 16 residues. V shed 0 bases and J shed 4 bases, with 15 bases lying between them. Germline assignment: CDR1 SEHNR and CDR2 FQNEAQ (reference sequence). CDR3 DNA sequence: TGTGCCAGCAGCTTAGCTCGGGTGGGGGCTACCTATGGCTACACCTTC. Its protein product is CASSLARVGATYGYTF.

Only one count was recorded for this clone. The chain has TRBV30 and TRBJ1-5; D is undetermined. The CDR3 covers 13 residues. Trimming took 0 bases from V and 9 from J, leaving 12 bases between them. Looked up from germline, CDR1 is GTSNPN and CDR2 is SVGIG (reference sequence). The CDR3 loop reads CAWSVRAKGPQHF. The CDR3, as DNA: TGTGCCTGGAGTGTACGTGCAAAGGGGCCCCAGCATTTT.

This rearrangement joins TRBV6-5 to TRBJ2-2; D gene unclear. CDR1 and CDR2 (germline): MNHEY, SVGAGI. Trimming pared 2 bases from V and 3 bases from J, leaving 7 bases between. CDR3 size: 14 residues. The DNA of the CDR3 is TGTGCCAGCAGTTACGTACGGCACACCGGGGAGCTGTTTTTT. Translation: CASSYVRHTGELFF.

This clone occurred a few times. The CDR3 DNA reads as TGTGCCAGCAGCTTCGAGGGGGCAGGGGGAAACACCATATATTTT. Translating gives CASSFEGAGGNTIYF. The chain uses TRBV7-2 and TRBJ1-3, with TRBD1 identical over 7 bases. J was trimmed by 4 bases and V by 3 bases; bases with no gene match: 6. The CDR3 covers 15 residues. Per the germline V gene, CDR1 is SGHTA and CDR2 is FQGNSA.

The chain joins TRBV2 to TRBJ1-1; D remains ambiguous. V shed 7 bases and J shed 0 bases, with 12 bases lying between them. The CDR3 has 14 residues. Germline CDR1 reads SNHLY; CDR2 reads FYNNEI. CDR3 nucleotides: TGTGCCAGCACCACTACAAGCATGAACACTGAAGCTTTCTTT. Translating gives CASTTTSMNTEAFF.

V gene TRBV18 combines with J gene TRBJ2-7, with a weak D call TRBD1 (5 bases). Germline V lookup: CDR1 KGHSH, CDR2 LQKENI. V lost 6 bases to trimming and J lost 7 bases, with 10 bases between them. This CDR3 has 11 amino acids. CDR3 sequence (DNA): TGTGCCAGCTCCACAGGAAGTGAGCAGTACGTC. As protein: CASSTGSEQYV.

Note on this clone: The junction shows a germline mismatch at one end, possibly a read error. The chain carries TRBV2 and TRBJ1-1; D is uncertain. The CDR3 is 12 residues long. The V gene's germline CDR1 is SNHLY and CDR2 FYNNEI. The CDR3 nucleotides read TGTGCCAGCTCCGTAAGTAACACTGAAGTTTTCTTT. Its protein product is CASSVSNTEVFF.

The chain combines TRBV7-9 with TRBJ1-1, with 7 positions matching TRBD1. The CDR3 totals 13 residues. Trimming removed 5 bases from V and 1 base from J; junction bases left unmatched: 1. Germline CDR1 reads SEHNR; CDR2 reads FQNEAQ (reference sequence). In DNA, the CDR3 is TGTGCCAGCAGCCCAGGGGGGAACACTGAAGCTTTCTTT. It encodes CASSPGGNTEAFF.

This clone was observed a few times. The chain links TRBV19 to TRBJ1-1; 8 nucleotides agree with TRBD1. V was clipped by 3 bases and J by 5 bases; unmatched bases: 2. CDR3 length: 13 amino acids. Looked up from germline, CDR1 is LNHDA and CDR2 is SQIVND (reference sequence). The CDR3 spells CASSMDRETEAFF. The CDR3 DNA follows: TGTGCCAGTAGTATGGACAGGGAGACTGAAGCTTTCTTT.

The V call is TRBV5-6, the J call TRBJ2-1, with 8 positions matching TRBD1. Looked up from germline, CDR1 is SGHDT and CDR2 is YYEEEE. The CDR3 is made up of 15 amino acids. The J segment lost 9 bases and the V segment lost 4 bases, leaving 12 bases of the junction unmatched. The CDR3 nucleotides are TGTGCCAGCAGCCCGGCGGCAGGGGGCTTGGGTGAGCAGTTCTTC. Encoded protein: CASSPAAGGLGEQFF. Combining the CDR3 with reference TRBV5-6 and TRBJ2-1 gives the whole variable domain DAGVTQSPTHLIKTRGQQVTLRCSPKSGHDTVSWYQQALGQGPQFIFQYYEEEERQRGNFPDRFSGHQFPNYSSELNVNALLLGDSALYLCASSPAAGGLGEQFFGPGTRLTVL.

The genes are TRBV19 and TRBJ1-2; D might be TRBD1 (5 bases). This CDR3 has 14 amino acids. The V gene lost 3 bases and the J gene lost 8 bases, with 16 bases spanning the gap. Germline-derived CDR1 and CDR2 are LNHDA and SQIVND (reference sequence). Written as DNA, the CDR3 is TGTGCCAGTAGTATCACGCTCAGGGACCGCGGCTACACCTTC. It codes for CASSITLRDRGYTF.

The chain is built from TRBV6-5 and TRBJ2-5, with 8 bases matching TRBD2. Germline V lookup: CDR1 MNHEY, CDR2 SVGAGI. V shed 5 bases, J shed 9 bases, and the junction held 8 bases outside the gene matches. CDR3 length: 13 amino acids. In nucleotides, the CDR3 is TGTGCCAGCAGTGTTGACAGGCGGGGGGCCCAGTACTTC. The encoded protein is CASSVDRRGAQYF.

V and J are TRBV2 and TRBJ1-2; TRBD1 might be the D (5 bases). The CDR3 contains 12 residues. The V and J ends lost 3 bases and 6 bases respectively, with 8 bases between them. Germline V CDR1 and CDR2: SNHLY, FYNNEI. CDR3 amino acids: CASSERGNGYTF. The DNA of the CDR3 is TGTGCCAGCAGTGAGCGGGGGAATGGCTACACCTTC.

The chain has TRBV15 and TRBJ2-1, with TRBD1 identical over 7 bases. Trimming removed 5 bases from V and 4 bases from J; junction bases left unmatched: 11. The CDR3 totals 16 residues. Germline V gene lookup returns CDR1 LNHNV and CDR2 YYDKDF (reference sequence). The CDR3 sequence: CATSGRTGVRYNEQFF. In nucleotides, the CDR3 is TGTGCCACCAGCGGAAGGACAGGAGTCAGGTACAATGAGCAGTTCTTC.

Note on this clone: The same CDR3 arises from other DNA sequences in this sample as well. This chain uses TRBV19 with TRBJ1-1; D is ambiguous. CDR1 is LNHDA, CDR2 SQIVND, per germline (reference sequence). Trimming removed 7 bases at V and 4 bases at J, with 7 bases between. The CDR3 spans 11 residues. The CDR3 loop reads CASKGSTEAFF. CDR3 DNA: TGTGCCAGTAAAGGGAGCACTGAAGCTTTCTTT.

The J gene is TRBJ2-6, the V gene TRBV11-2, with TRBD1 as a possible D gene (5 bases). The CDR3 sequence is 16 residues long. Trimming took 3 bases from V and 1 from J, leaving 10 bases between them. CDR1 is SGHAT, CDR2 FQNNGV, per germline. The CDR3 reads CASSLGRGSGANVLTF. The CDR3 nucleotides read TGTGCCAGCAGCTTGGGAAGGGGATCTGGGGCCAACGTCCTGACTTTC.

The CDR3 sequence: CASRRKVNTEAFF. The CDR3 DNA reads as TGTGCCAGTAGGCGAAAGGTGAACACTGAAGCTTTCTTT. The V and J genes are TRBV19 and TRBJ1-1; D gene uncertain. Trimming pared 6 bases from V and 0 bases from J, leaving 8 bases between. Germline V lookup: CDR1 LNHDA, CDR2 SQIVND (reference sequence). The CDR3 totals 13 residues.

The chain employs TRBV2 and TRBJ1-2; D is unresolved. This CDR3 has 13 amino acids. Trimming shortened V by 8 bases and J by 0 bases, and 10 bases separated the two germline ends. CDR1 SNHLY and CDR2 FYNNEI come from the germline V gene. Here the CDR3 reads CASRAETNYGYTF. CDR3 DNA sequence: TGTGCCAGCCGGGCGGAAACTAACTATGGCTACACCTTC.

This sequence joins TRBV12-5 and TRBJ2-1, with 8 bases lining up with TRBD2. Germline loops: CDR1 LGHNT, CDR2 FRNRAP. V was clipped by 6 bases and J by 16 bases; unmatched bases: 14. CDR3 length: 13 residues. CDR3 protein: CASGPIYGTRHFF. The CDR3 nucleotides are TGTGCTAGTGGCCCCATCTACGGGACTAGGCATTTCTTC.

V and J are TRBV4-1 and TRBJ1-1; tentative D call: TRBD1 (5 bases). V lost 4 bases and J lost 1, with 13 bases in between. The CDR3 sequence is 15 residues long. From germline, CDR1 is MGHRA and CDR2 YSYEKL. The CDR3 coding sequence is TGCGCCAGCAGCCGAGGGTGGGGCGCGAACACTGAAGCTTTCTTT. Amino acid sequence: CASSRGWGANTEAFF.

In its sample, this clone was seen a few times. This chain connects TRBV11-3 to TRBJ1-1, with 7 bases fitting TRBD1. This CDR3 region has 13 residues. Germline CDR1 and CDR2: SGHNT and YENEEA. V trimming: 6 bases; J trimming: 6 bases; junction bases outside the gene matches: 7. The CDR3 reads CASSQQGRPEAFF. The CDR3, as DNA: TGTGCCAGCAGTCAACAGGGGAGACCTGAAGCTTTCTTT.

The chain recombines TRBV7-6 with TRBJ2-3; D gene ambiguous. There are 15 residues in the CDR3. Germline CDR1 is SGHVS and CDR2 is FNYEAQ. Deletions cut 1 base from V and 2 bases from J, with 10 bases between. CDR3 sequence: CASSLGMLDTDTQYF. The CDR3 bases are TGTGCCAGCAGCTTAGGGATGTTGGACACAGATACGCAGTATTTT.

A few counts support this clone. The chain uses TRBV27 and TRBJ1-1, with D maybe TRBD1 (5 bases). The CDR3 length is 13 residues. Per germline, CDR1 MNHEY and CDR2 SMNVEV (reference sequence). V lost 3 bases and J lost 4, with 9 bases in between. The CDR3 reads CASSFGRGTEAFF. As DNA, the CDR3 is TGTGCCAGCAGTTTTGGGAGGGGCACTGAAGCTTTCTTT.

The chain combines TRBV27 with TRBJ1-5; 7 nucleotides match TRBD1. V dropped 1 base and J dropped 4; count of bases not matched to a gene: 4. The CDR3 spans 15 residues. Looked up from germline, CDR1 is MNHEY and CDR2 is SMNVEV (reference sequence). The CDR3 DNA reads TGTGCCAGCAGTTTATACACAGGGGATAATCAGCCCCAGCATTTT. Translating gives CASSLYTGDNQPQHF.

V and J are TRBV6-5 and TRBJ2-2; D uncertain. This CDR3 contains 12 residues. Germline V gene lookup returns CDR1 MNHEY and CDR2 SVGAGI. V lost 1 base and J 5 bases, leaving 2 bases between the germline ends. The CDR3 nucleotides read TGTGCCAGCAGTTACTTGACCGGGGAGCTGTTTTTT. Translated, it gives CASSYLTGELFF.

The chain recombines TRBV6-1 with TRBJ2-1, with TRBD2 matching over 7 bases. CDR1 is MNHNS, CDR2 SASEGT, per germline. The CDR3 runs 16 residues. The V segment lost 0 bases and the J segment 7 bases; nucleotides outside the gene matches: 9. CDR3 in DNA: TGTGCCAGCAGTGAAGCGCCTAGCGGCGTTGCGAATGAGCAGTTCTTC. As protein: CASSEAPSGVANEQFF.

In this sample, this clone turned up once. The chain has TRBV19 and TRBJ1-3, with D perhaps matching TRBD1 (6 bases). Deletions cut 3 bases from V and 0 bases from J, with 21 bases between. Germline loops: CDR1 LNHDA, CDR2 SQIVND (reference sequence). The CDR3 has 19 amino acids. The CDR3 DNA reads as TGTGCCAGTAGTATGAAGGGGGAGGGCGATCTCTTCTCTGGAAACACCATATATTTT. Protein: CASSMKGEGDLFSGNTIYF.

This clone appeared a few times. The V and J genes are TRBV10-3 and TRBJ1-6; possible D gene TRBD1, 5 bases. With 10 bases removed from V and 7 bases from J, the gap between germline ends came to 17 bases. The CDR3 consists of 14 residues. Germline V gene lookup returns CDR1 ENHRY and CDR2 SYGVKD. The CDR3 sequence: CATHWRGDNSPLHF. The CDR3 coding sequence is TGTGCCACCCATTGGCGAGGGGACAATTCACCCCTCCACTTT.